This T cell receptor beta chain was recorded in a study of CD8 T cells in Susac syndrome. CDR1 MGHRA and CDR2 YSYEKL come from the germline V gene. The junction had 11 bases not matched to a gene; V was cut back by 0 bases and J by 6 bases. The CDR3 spans 17 residues. CD8+ and CD4+ blood T cells underwent TCR beta sequencing. The patients who served as multiple sclerosis controls were treatment-naive and had stable or active relapsing-remitting disease that fulfilled the revised McDonald criteria. The RNA input was about 0.45 to 1 ug, and it was reverse transcribed with random hexamers. Across 54 Vbeta and 13 Jbeta, immunoSEQ multiplex PCR amplified TCR beta CDR3. MiXCR, run by TCRdb on the immunoSEQ multiplex PCR reads, gives a single entry per CDR3 protein. The data show 400,000 to 550,000 distinct CDR3 sequences, approximately 85% seen once.

The clonotype originates from a human donor with multiple sclerosis. The rearrangement joins TRBV4-1 to TRBJ2-1; 7 nucleotides agree with TRBD2. Material: CD8+ T cells from PBMCs. DNA for the CDR3: TGCGCCAGCAGCCAAGATCAGGTGGGAGGGCTCTCCAATGAGCAGTTCTTC. This sequence encodes CASSQDQVGGLSNEQFF.